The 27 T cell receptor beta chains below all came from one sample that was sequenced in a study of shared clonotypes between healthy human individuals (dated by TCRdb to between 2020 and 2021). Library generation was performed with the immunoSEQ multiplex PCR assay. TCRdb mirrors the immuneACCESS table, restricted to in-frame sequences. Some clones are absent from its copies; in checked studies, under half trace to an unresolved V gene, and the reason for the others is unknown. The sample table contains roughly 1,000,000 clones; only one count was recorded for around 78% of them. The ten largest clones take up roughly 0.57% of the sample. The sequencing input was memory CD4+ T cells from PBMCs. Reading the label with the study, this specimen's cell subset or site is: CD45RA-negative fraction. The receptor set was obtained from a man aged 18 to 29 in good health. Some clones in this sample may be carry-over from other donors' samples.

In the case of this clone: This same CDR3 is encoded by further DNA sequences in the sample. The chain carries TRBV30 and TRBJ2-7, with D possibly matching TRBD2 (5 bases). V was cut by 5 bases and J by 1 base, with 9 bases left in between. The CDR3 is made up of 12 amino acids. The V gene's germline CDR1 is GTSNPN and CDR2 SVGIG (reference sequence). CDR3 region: CAWGRGSYEQYF. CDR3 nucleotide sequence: TGTGCCTGGGGTCGGGGATCCTACGAGCAGTACTTC.

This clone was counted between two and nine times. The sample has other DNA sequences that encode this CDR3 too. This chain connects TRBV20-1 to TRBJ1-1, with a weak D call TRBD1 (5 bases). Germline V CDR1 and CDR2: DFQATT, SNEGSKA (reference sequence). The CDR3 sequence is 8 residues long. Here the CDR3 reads CSAGGAFF. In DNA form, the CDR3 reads TGCAGCGCGGGGGGAGCTTTCTTT.

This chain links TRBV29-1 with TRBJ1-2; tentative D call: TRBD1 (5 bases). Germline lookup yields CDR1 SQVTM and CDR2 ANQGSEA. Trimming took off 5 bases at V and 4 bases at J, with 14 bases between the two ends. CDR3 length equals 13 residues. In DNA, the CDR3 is TGCAGCGTTCTTTCAGCCGGGGGCTATGGCTACACCTTC. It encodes CSVLSAGGYGYTF.

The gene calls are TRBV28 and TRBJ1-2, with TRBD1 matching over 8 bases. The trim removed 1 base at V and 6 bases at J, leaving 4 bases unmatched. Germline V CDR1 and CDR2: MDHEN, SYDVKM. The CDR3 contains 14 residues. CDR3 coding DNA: TGTGCCAGCAGTTTATCGACAGGGGATAATGGCTACACCTTC. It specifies CASSLSTGDNGYTF.

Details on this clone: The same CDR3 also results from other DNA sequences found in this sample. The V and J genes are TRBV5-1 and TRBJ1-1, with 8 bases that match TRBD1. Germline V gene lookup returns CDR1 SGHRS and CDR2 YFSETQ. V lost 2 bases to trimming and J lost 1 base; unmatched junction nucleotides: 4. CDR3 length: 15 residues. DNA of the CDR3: TGCGCCAGCAGCTTCACCGGGACAGGGAACACTGAAGCTTTCTTT. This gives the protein CASSFTGTGNTEAFF.

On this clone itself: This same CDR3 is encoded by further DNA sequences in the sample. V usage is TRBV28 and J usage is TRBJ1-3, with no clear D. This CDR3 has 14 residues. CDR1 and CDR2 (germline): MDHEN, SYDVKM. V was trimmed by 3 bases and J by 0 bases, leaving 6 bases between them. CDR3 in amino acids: CASSFVSSGNTIYF. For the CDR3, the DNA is TGTGCCAGCAGTTTTGTAAGCTCTGGAAACACCATATATTTT.

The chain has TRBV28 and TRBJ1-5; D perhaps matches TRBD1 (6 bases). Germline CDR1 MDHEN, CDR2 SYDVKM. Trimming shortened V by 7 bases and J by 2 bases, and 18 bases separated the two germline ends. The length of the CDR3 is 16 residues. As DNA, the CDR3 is TGTGCCAGCATCCCCAGAGGGGGTCGGCGCAATCAGCCCCAGCATTTT. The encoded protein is CASIPRGGRRNQPQHF.

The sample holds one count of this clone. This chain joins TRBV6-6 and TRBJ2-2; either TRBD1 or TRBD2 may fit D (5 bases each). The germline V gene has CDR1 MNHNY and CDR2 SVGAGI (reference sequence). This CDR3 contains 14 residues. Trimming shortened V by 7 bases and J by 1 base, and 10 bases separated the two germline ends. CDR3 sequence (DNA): TGTGCCAGCATCGGGACGGGGAACACCGGGGAGCTGTTTTTT. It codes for CASIGTGNTGELFF.

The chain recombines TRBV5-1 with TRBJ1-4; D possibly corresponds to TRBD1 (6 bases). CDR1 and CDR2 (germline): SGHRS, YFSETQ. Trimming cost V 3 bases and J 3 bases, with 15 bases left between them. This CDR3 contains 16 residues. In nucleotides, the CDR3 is TGCGCCAGCAGCTCAATGGGGCAGGGGTCTAATGAAAAACTGTTTTTT. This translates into CASSSMGQGSNEKLFF.

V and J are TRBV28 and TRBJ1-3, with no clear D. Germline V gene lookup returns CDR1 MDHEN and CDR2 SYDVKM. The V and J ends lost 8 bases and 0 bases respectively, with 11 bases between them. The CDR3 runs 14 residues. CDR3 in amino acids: CASGTWGSGNTIYF. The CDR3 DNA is TGTGCCAGCGGTACTTGGGGCTCTGGAAACACCATATATTTT. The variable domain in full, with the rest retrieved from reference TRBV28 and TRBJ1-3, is DVKVTQSSRYLVKRTGEKVFLECVQDMDHENMFWYRQDPGLGLRLIYFSYDVKMKEKGDIPEGYSVSREKKERFSLILESASTNQTSMYLCASGTWGSGNTIYFGEGSWLTVV.

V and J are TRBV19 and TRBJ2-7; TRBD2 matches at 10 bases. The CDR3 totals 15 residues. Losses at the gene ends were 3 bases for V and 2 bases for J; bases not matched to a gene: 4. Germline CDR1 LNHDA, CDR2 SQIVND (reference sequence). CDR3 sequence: CASSIRTSGAYEQYF. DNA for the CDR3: TGTGCCAGTAGTATTAGGACTAGCGGAGCCTACGAGCAGTACTTC.

CDR3 residues: CASKLGLRSGNTIYF. As DNA, the CDR3 is TGTGCCAGCAAGTTGGGATTGCGCTCTGGAAACACCATATATTTT. The chain combines TRBV6-1 with TRBJ1-3; the D is unclear. The V end was cut by 7 bases, the J end by 0 bases, with 13 bases between. Germline V gene lookup returns CDR1 MNHNS and CDR2 SASEGT. The CDR3 spans 15 residues.

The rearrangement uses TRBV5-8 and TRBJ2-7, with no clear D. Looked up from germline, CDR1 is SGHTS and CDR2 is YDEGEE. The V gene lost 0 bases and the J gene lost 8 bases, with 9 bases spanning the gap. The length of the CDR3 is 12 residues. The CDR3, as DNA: TGTGCCAGCAGCTTGGATCTGGGCCAGCAGTACTTC. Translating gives CASSLDLGQQYF.

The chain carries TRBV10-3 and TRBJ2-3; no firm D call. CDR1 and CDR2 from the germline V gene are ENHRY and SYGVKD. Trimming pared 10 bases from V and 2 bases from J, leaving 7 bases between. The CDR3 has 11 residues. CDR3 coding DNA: TGTGCCACCACAGACACAGATACGCAGTATTTT. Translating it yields CATTDTDTQYF.

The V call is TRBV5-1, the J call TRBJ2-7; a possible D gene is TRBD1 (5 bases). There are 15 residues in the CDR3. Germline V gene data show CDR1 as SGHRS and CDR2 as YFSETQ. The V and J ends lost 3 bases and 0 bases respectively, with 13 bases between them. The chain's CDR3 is CASSWQGLSSYEQYF. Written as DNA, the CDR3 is TGCGCCAGCAGCTGGCAGGGCCTGAGCTCCTACGAGCAGTACTTC.

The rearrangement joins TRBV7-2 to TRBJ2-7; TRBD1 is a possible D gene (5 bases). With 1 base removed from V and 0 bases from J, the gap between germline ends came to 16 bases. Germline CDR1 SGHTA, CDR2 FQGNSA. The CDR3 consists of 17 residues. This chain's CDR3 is CASSLGGGRAASYEQYF. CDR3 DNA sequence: TGTGCCAGCAGCTTAGGAGGCGGCAGGGCAGCCTCCTACGAGCAGTACTTC.

The CDR3 spells CASSSGDYEQYF. The CDR3 region has the DNA TGTGCCAGCAGTTCCGGAGACTACGAGCAGTACTTC. The chain uses TRBV28 and TRBJ2-7, with D hard to call. The V gene lost 4 bases and the J gene lost 3 bases, with 7 bases spanning the gap. Germline V gene lookup returns CDR1 MDHEN and CDR2 SYDVKM. The CDR3 length is 12 residues.

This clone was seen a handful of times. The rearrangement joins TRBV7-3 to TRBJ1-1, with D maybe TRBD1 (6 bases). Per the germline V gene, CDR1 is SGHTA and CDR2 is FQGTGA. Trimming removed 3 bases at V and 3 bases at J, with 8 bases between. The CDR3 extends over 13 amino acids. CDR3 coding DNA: TGTGCCAGCAGCTTGTACAGGGACACTGAAGCTTTCTTT. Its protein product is CASSLYRDTEAFF. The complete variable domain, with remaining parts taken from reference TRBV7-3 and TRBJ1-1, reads GAGVSQTPSNKVTEKGKYVELRCDPISGHTALYWYRQSLGQGPEFLIYFQGTGAADDSGLPNDRFFAVRPEGSVSTLKIQRTERGDSAVYLCASSLYRDTEAFFGQGTRLTVV.

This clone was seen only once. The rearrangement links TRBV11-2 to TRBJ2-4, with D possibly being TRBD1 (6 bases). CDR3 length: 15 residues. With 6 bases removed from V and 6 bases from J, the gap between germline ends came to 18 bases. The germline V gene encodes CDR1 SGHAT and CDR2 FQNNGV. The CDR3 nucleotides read TGTGCCAGCAGTCCCATTAGGGACACTTTAAACATTCAGTACTTC. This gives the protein CASSPIRDTLNIQYF.

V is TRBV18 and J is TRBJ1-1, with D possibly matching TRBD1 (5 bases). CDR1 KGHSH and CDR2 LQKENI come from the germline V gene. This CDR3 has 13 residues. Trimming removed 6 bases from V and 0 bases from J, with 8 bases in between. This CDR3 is CASSDSMNTEAFF. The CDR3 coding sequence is TGTGCCAGCTCCGACAGTATGAACACTGAAGCTTTCTTT.

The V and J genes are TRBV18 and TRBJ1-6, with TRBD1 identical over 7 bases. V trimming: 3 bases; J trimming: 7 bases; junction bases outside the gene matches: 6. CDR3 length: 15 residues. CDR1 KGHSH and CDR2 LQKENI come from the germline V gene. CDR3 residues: CASSPMTGRNSPLHF. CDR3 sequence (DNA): TGTGCCAGCTCACCGATGACAGGGAGGAATTCACCCCTCCACTTT.

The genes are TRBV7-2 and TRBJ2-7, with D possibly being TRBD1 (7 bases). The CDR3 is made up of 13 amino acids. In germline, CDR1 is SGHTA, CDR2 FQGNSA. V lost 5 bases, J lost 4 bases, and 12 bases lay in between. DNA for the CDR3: TGTGCCAGCAGCCTCAGGGGGAGGTACGAGCAGTACTTC. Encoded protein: CASSLRGRYEQYF.

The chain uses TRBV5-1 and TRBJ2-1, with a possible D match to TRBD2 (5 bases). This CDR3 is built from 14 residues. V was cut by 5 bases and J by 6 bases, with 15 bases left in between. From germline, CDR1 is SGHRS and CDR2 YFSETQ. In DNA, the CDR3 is TGCGCCAGCAGAGAGGGCCGTCTCGGCAATGAGCAGTTCTTC. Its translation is CASREGRLGNEQFF. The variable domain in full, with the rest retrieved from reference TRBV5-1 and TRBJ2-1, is KAGVTQTPRYLIKTRGQQVTLSCSPISGHRSVSWYQQTPGQGLQFLFEYFSETQRNKGNFPGRFSGRQFSNSRSEMNVSTLELGDSALYLCASREGRLGNEQFFGPGTRLTVL.

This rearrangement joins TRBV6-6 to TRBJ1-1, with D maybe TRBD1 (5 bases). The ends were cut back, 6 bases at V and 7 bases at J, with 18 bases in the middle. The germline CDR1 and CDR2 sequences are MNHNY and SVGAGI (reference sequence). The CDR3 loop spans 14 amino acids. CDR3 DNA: TGTGCCAGCAGGCGAGCGGACACCGAGGGTGAAGCTTTCTTT. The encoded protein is CASRRADTEGEAFF.

The DNA for the CDR3 is TGCGCCAGCAGGACGACAGGGTATGTCAATCAGCCCCAGCATTTT. Translation gives CASRTTGYVNQPQHF. The chain is built from TRBV10-1 and TRBJ1-5, with TRBD1 matching over 7 bases. Looked up from germline, CDR1 is WNHNN and CDR2 is SYGVQD (reference sequence). J lost 3 bases, V lost 6 bases, and 8 bases had no gene match. CDR3 length: 15 amino acids.

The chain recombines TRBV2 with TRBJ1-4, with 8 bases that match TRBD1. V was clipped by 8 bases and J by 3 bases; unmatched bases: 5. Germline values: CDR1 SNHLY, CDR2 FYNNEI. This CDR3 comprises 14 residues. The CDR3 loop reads CASARDRSNEKLFF. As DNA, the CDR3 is TGTGCCAGCGCGCGGGACAGGTCTAATGAAAAACTGTTTTTT.

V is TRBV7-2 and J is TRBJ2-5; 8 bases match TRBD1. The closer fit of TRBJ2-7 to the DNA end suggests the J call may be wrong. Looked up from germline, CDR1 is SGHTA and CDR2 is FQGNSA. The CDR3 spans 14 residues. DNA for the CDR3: TGTGCCAGCAGCCCCGACAGGGGTAGGGACGAGCAGTACTTC. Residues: CASSPDRGRDEQYF.